Below, one T cell receptor beta chain is given with its context. It was by 5' RACE with UMI labels that the TRB cDNA libraries were prepared. No DNA is given; TCRdb re-called the 5' RACE reads and lists each CDR3 protein once. Its table lists fewer than 60,000 distinct CDR3 sequences. Naive CD8+ T cells had a CD45RO-CCR7+CD27+CD95- phenotype. These data belong to a study of CXCR3-negative and CXCR3-positive naive CD8 T cells. Study in general: The libraries together contributed 140 million or so TRB reads, each supplying about 1.5 +/- 0.3 million.

This CDR3 is 19 amino acids long. The chain recombines TRBV23-1 with TRBJ2-5; no DNA is available, so the TRBD2 call from TCRdb remains unchecked. TRBV23-1 has ORF status, its function being uncertain. The TCR comes from a human donor in good health. Some clones in this sample may be carry-over from other donors' samples. The sample taken for sequencing was naive CXCR3- CD8+ T cells from blood. Subset given: CD45RO-CCR7+CD27+CD95- naive CD8+ T cells lacking CXCR3 (TNR3-). The CDR3 region is CASSQPPSGSLEVQETQYF.